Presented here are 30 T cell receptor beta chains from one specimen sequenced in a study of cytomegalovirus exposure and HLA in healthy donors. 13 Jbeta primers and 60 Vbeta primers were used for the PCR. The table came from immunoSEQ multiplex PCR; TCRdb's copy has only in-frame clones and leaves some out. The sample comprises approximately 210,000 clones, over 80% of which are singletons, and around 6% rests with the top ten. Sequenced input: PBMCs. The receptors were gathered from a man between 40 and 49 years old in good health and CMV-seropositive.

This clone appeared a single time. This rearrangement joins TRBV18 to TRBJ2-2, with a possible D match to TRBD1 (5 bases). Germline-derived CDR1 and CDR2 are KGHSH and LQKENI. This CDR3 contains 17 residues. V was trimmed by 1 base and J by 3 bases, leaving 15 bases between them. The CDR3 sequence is CASSPRERRVYTGELFF. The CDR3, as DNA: TGTGCCAGCTCACCACGTGAGCGCAGGGTATACACCGGGGAGCTGTTTTTT.

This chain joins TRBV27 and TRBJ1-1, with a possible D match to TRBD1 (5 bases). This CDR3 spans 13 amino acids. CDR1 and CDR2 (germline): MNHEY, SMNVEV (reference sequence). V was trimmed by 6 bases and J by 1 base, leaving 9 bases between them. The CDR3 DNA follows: TGTGCCAGCAGGCCGACAGAGAACACTGAAGCTTTCTTT. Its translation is CASRPTENTEAFF.

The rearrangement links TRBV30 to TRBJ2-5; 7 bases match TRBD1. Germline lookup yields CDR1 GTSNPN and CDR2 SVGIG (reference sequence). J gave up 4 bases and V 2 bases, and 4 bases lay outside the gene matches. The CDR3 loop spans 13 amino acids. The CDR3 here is CAWSTGVVETQYF. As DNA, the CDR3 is TGTGCCTGGAGTACAGGGGTCGTAGAGACCCAGTACTTC.

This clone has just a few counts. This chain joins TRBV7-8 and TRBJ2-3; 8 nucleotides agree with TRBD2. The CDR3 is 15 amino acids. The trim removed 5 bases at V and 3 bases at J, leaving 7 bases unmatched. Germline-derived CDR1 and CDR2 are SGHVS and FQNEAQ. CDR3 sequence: CASSRTSRETDTQYF. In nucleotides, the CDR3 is TGTGCCAGCAGCCGGACTAGCAGGGAGACAGATACGCAGTATTTT. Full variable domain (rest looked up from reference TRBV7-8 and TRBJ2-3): GAGVSQSPRYKVAKRGQDVALRCDPISGHVSLFWYQQALGQGPEFLTYFQNEAQLDKSGLPSDRFFAERPEGSVSTLKIQRTQQEDSAVYLCASSRTSRETDTQYFGPGTRLTVL.

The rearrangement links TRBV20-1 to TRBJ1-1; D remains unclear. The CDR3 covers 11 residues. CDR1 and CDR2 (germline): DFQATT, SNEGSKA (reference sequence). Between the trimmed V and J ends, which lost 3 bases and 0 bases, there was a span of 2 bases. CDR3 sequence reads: CSASLNTEAFF. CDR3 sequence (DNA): TGCAGTGCTAGCTTGAACACTGAAGCTTTCTTT.

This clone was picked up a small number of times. The CDR3 loop is CASSYHQMRNTEAFF. The CDR3 DNA follows: TGTGCCAGCAGTTACCATCAAATGAGGAACACTGAAGCTTTCTTT. This chain uses TRBV6-5 with TRBJ1-1; D unresolved. The length of the CDR3 is 15 residues. Trimming took off 2 bases at V and 1 base at J, with 11 bases between the two ends. The V gene's germline CDR1 is MNHEY and CDR2 SVGAGI.

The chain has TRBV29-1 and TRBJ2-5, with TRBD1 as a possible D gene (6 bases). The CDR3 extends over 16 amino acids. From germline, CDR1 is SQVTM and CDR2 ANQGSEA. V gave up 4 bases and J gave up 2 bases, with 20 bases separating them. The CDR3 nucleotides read TGCAGCGTTGGTACGGCTAACAGGGCCTTACAAGAGACCCAGTACTTC. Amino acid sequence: CSVGTANRALQETQYF.

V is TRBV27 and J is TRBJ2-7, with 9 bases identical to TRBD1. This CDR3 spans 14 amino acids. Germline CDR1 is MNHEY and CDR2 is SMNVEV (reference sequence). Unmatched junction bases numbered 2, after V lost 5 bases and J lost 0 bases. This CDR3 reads CASSVTGGSYEQYV. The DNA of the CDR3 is TGTGCCAGCAGTGTGACAGGGGGCTCCTACGAGCAGTACGTC.

CDR3 bases: TGCGCCAGCAGCTTGGGAGGAGCTCAGCCCCAGCATTTT. Its translation is CASSLGGAQPQHF. The chain is built from TRBV5-1 and TRBJ1-5; no definite D call. Deletions cut 0 bases from V and 6 bases from J, with 7 bases between. The germline V gene has CDR1 SGHRS and CDR2 YFSETQ. This CDR3 comprises 13 residues.

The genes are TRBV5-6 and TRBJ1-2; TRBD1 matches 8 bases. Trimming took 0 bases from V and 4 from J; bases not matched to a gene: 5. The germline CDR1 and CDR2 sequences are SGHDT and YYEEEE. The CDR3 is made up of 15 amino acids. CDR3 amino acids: CASSLEAGGGYGYTF. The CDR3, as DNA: TGTGCCAGCAGCTTGGAAGCAGGGGGCGGCTATGGCTACACCTTC.

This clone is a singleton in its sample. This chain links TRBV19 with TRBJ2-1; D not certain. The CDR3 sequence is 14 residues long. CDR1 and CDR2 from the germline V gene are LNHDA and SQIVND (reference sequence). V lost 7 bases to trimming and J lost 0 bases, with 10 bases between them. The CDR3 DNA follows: TGTGCCAGTAACCAGATCACCTCCTACAATGAGCAGTTCTTC. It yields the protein CASNQITSYNEQFF.

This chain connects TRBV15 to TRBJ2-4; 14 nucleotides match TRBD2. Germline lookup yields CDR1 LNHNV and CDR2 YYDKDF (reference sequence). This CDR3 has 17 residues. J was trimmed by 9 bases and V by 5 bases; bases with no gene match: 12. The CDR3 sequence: CATSDPGTSGSMAIQYF. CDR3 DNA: TGTGCCACCAGCGACCCTGGGACTAGCGGGAGTATGGCCATTCAGTACTTC.

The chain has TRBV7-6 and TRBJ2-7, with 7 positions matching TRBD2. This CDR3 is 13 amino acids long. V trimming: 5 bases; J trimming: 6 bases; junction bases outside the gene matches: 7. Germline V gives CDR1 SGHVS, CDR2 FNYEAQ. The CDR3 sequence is CASSGLVMSEQYF. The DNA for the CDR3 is TGTGCCAGCAGCGGACTAGTTATGAGCGAGCAGTACTTC. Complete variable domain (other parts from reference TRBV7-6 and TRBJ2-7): GAGVSQSPRYKVTKRGQDVALRCDPISGHVSLYWYRQALGQGPEFLTYFNYEAQQDKSGLPNDRFSAERPEGSISTLTIQRTEQRDSAMYRCASSGLVMSEQYFGPGTRLTVT.

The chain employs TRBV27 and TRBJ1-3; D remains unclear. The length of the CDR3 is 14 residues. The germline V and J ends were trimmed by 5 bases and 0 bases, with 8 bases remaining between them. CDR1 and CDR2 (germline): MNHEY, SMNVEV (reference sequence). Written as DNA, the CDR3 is TGTGCCAGCAGTCTCTCGAGCTCTGGAAACACCATATATTTT. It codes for CASSLSSSGNTIYF.

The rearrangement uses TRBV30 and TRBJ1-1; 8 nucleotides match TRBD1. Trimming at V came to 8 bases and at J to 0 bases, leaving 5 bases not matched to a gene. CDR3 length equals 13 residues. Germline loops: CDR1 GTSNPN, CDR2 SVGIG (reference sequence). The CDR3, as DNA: TGTGCCGGAGACAGGGGAATGAACACTGAAGCTTTCTTT. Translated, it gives CAGDRGMNTEAFF.

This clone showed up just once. CDR3 bases: TGCGCCAGCAGCGGACAGGTTCAAGAGACCCAGTACTTC. Protein: CASSGQVQETQYF. V is TRBV5-1 and J is TRBJ2-5, with 7 bases fitting TRBD1. The CDR3 runs to 13 residues. V was pared by 4 bases and J by 2 bases, with 2 bases of the junction left unmatched. CDR1 is SGHRS and CDR2 is YFSETQ in the germline V gene.

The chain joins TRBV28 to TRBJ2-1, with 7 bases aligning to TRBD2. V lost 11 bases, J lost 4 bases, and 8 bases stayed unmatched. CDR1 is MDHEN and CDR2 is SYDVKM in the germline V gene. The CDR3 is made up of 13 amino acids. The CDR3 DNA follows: TGTGCCGCCGGGAGGAGGCCTTACAATGAGCAGTTCTTC. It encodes CAAGRRPYNEQFF. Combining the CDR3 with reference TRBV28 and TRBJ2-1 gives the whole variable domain DVKVTQSSRYLVKRTGEKVFLECVQDMDHENMFWYRQDPGLGLRLIYFSYDVKMKEKGDIPEGYSVSREKKERFSLILESASTNQTSMYLCAAGRRPYNEQFFGPGTRLTVL.

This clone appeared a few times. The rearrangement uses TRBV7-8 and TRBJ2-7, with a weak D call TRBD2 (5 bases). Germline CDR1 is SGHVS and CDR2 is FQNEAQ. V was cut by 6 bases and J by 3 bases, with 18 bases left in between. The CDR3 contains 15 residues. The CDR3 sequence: CASSPAVSGNYEQYV. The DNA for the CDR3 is TGTGCCAGCAGTCCAGCGGTTAGTGGGAACTACGAGCAGTACGTC.

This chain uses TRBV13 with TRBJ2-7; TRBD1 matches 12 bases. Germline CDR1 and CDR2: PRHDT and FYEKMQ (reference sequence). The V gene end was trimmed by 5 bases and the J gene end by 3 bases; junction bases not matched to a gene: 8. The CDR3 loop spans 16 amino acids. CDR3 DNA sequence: TGTGCCAGCAGCCTTGCCGGGACAGGGGGCGGCTACGAGCAGTACTTC. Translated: CASSLAGTGGGYEQYF.

CDR3 in DNA: TGTGCCAGCGGGTCGACGACCGGGACAGGGGCTTACGAGCAGTACTTC. This codes for CASGSTTGTGAYEQYF. J is TRBJ2-7 and V is TRBV7-9; 10 bases map to TRBD1. Per germline, CDR1 SEHNR and CDR2 FQNEAQ (reference sequence). The CDR3 sequence is 16 residues long. Unmatched junction bases numbered 14, after V lost 8 bases and J lost 4 bases.

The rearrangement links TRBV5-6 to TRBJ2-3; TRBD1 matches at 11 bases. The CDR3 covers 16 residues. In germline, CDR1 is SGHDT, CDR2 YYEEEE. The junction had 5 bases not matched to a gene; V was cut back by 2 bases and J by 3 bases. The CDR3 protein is CASSFLGTGGTDTQYF. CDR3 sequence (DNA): TGTGCCAGCAGCTTCTTGGGGACAGGGGGTACAGATACGCAGTATTTT.

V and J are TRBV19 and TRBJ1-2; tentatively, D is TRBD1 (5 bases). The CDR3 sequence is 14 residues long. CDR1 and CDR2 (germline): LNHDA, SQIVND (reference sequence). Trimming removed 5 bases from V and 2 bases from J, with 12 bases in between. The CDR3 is CASSLGAVNYGYTF. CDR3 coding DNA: TGTGCCAGTAGTTTAGGGGCTGTCAACTATGGCTACACCTTC.

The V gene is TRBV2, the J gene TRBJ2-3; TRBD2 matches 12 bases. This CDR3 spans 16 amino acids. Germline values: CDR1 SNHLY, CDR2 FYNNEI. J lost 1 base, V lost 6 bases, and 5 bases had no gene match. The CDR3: CASRQTSGRGTDTQYF. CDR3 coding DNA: TGTGCCAGCAGGCAGACTAGCGGGAGAGGCACAGATACGCAGTATTTT.

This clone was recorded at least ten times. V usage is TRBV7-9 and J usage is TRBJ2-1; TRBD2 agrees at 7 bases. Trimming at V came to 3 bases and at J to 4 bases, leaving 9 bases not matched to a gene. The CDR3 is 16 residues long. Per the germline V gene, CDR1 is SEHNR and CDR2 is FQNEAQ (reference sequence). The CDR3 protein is CASSLGVGGGYNEQFF. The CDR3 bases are TGTGCCAGCAGCTTGGGAGTTGGCGGGGGATACAATGAGCAGTTCTTC.

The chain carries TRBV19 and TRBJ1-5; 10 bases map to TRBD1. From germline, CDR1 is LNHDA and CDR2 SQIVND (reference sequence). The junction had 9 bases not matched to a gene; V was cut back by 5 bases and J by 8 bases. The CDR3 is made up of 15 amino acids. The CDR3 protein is CASSAGTGDRKPQHF. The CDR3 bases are TGTGCCAGTAGTGCCGGGACAGGGGATCGCAAGCCCCAGCATTTT.

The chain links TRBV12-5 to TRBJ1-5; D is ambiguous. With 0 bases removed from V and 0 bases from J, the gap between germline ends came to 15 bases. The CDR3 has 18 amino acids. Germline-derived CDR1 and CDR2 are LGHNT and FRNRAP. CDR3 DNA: TGTGCTAGTGGTTTGGTACTGGGGAGGTCGGATAGCAATCAGCCCCAGCATTTT. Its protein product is CASGLVLGRSDSNQPQHF. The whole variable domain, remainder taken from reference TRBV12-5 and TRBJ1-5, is DARVTQTPRHKVTEMGQEVTMRCQPILGHNTVFWYRQTMMQGLELLAYFRNRAPLDDSGMPKDRFSAEMPDATLATLKIQPSEPRDSAVYFCASGLVLGRSDSNQPQHFGDGTRLSIL.

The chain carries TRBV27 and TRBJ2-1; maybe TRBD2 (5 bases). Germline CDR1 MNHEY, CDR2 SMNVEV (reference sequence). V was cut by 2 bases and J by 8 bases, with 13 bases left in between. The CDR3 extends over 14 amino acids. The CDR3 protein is CASSLSGSSDEQFF. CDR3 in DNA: TGTGCCAGCAGTTTAAGTGGGAGCTCGGATGAGCAGTTCTTC.

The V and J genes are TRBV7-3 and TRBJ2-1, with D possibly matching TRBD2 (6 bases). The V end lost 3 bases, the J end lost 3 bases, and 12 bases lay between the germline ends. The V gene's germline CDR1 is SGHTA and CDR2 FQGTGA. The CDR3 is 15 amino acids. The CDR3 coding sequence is TGTGCCAGCAGCTTCTTACTAGCAGACTACAATGAGCAGTTCTTC. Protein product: CASSFLLADYNEQFF. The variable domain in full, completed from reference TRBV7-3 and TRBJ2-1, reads GAGVSQTPSNKVTEKGKYVELRCDPISGHTALYWYRQSLGQGPEFLIYFQGTGAADDSGLPNDRFFAVRPEGSVSTLKIQRTERGDSAVYLCASSFLLADYNEQFFGPGTRLTVL.

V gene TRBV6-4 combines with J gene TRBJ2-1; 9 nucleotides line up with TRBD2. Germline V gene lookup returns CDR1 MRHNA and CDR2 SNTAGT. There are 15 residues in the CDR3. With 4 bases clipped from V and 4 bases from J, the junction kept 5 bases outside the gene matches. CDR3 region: CASSVLAGEYNEQFF. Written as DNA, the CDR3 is TGTGCCAGCAGTGTCTTAGCGGGAGAGTACAATGAGCAGTTCTTC.

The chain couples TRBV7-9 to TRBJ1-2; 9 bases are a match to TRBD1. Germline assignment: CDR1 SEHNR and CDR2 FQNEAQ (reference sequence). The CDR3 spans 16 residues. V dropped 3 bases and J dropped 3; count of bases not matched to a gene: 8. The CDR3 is CASSFGPGQGYYGYTF. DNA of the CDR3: TGTGCCAGCAGCTTTGGGCCCGGACAGGGGTACTATGGCTACACCTTC.